One sample yielded the 5 T cell receptor beta chains listed below, sequenced in a study of blood T cells in healthy people across ages. A second roughly 6 to 12 cycle PCR used barcoded and J-beta primers. TCRdb re-called the 5' RACE reads through MiXCR, storing one row per CDR3 protein. Of over 1,500,000 distinct CDR3 sequences in the sample, 49% are singletons; the top ten hold more than 2%. Sequencing was carried out using blood. All receptors derive from a woman aged 35 to 49 in good health.

This clonotype was seen a handful of times. V is TRBV5-8 and J is TRBJ2-5; weak D call: TRBD2 (6 bases). Between the trimmed V and J ends, which lost 7 bases and 2 bases, there was a span of 24 bases. The CDR3 runs 17 residues. Germline loops: CDR1 SGHTS, CDR2 YDEGEE. The CDR3 nucleotides read TGTGCCAGCCCAGCTTGGCCCTTTTCTGCGGGACAAGAGACCCAGTACTTC. It codes for CASPAWPFSAGQETQYF.

This chain links TRBV7-2 with TRBJ2-3; possibly TRBD1 for D (6 bases). Trimming took off 5 bases at V and 6 bases at J, with 12 bases between the two ends. CDR3 length equals 13 residues. Per germline, CDR1 SGHTA and CDR2 FQGNSA. In DNA, the CDR3 is TGTGCCAGCAGCCGGACAGCCTCGGATACGCAGTATTTT. Its protein product is CASSRTASDTQYF.

The chain's CDR3 is CASSPQLGESQYF. The CDR3, as DNA: TGTGCCAGCAGTCCCCAGTTAGGAGAGTCCCAGTACTTC. The J gene is TRBJ2-7, the V gene TRBV6-2 or TRBV6-3; D is uncertain. This CDR3 comprises 13 residues. The V end was cut by 5 bases, the J end by 10 bases, with 18 bases between. Germline assignment: CDR1 MNHEY and CDR2 SVGEGT.

This clonotype has just a few counts. The chain carries TRBV7-6 and TRBJ2-1; 10 bases are shared with TRBD1. After removal of 5 bases from V and 7 bases from J, the junction contained 5 bases not matched to a gene. Germline V gene sequence: CDR1 SGHVS, CDR2 FNYEAQ. This CDR3 is 14 amino acids long. In nucleotides, the CDR3 is TGTGCCAGCAGCCAAGACAGGGGGCAGAATGAGCAGTTCTTC. Translated: CASSQDRGQNEQFF.

J is TRBJ2-5 and V is TRBV27, with 13 bases aligning to TRBD2. The J call may be incorrect, as the DNA end agrees better with TRBJ2-1. Germline V CDR1 and CDR2: MNHEY, SMNVEV (reference sequence). This CDR3 spans 18 amino acids. This CDR3 is CASSLFGLAGDTQETQFF. In DNA, the CDR3 is TGTGCCAGCAGTTTATTTGGACTAGCGGGGGACACACAAGAGACCCAGTTCTTC.